Listed here is a single T cell receptor (beta chain). Its antigen remains unidentified. Base qualities were left out, and no much larger clone turns up one base away. These data originate in a study of graft-versus-host responses after intestinal transplantation (dated by TCRdb to about 2021). As for the study more broadly: The transplants that recipients got were multivisceral, liver-intestinal, or isolated intestinal. Bulk TCR-beta CDR3 sequencing was used to track graft-versus-host and host-versus-graft alloreactive T cell clones in the graft, circulation and bone marrow after intestinal transplantation. Donor T cell macrochimerism was defined as a peak of at least 4% donor T cells among recipient peripheral blood mononuclear cells. To identify alloreactive clones, pre-transplant mixed lymphocyte reaction products were sequenced and then compared with unstimulated pre-transplant donor and recipient T cells. The cohort enrolled 20 to 30 intestinal transplant recipients, one of whom was a retransplant, and a few patients without pretransplant specimens were excluded. Rather than being sequenced by the commercial service, samples from three later patients were sequenced in-house on an Illumina MiSeq and processed with MiXCR. Every recipient was given anti-thymocyte globulin induction, followed by about three years of maintenance tacrolimus and steroids. Findings and caveats that apply to the study as a whole: High GvH to HvG T cell clonal ratios were observed in the allografts of patients with donor T cell macrochimerism. The relatively low number and heterogeneity of intestinal transplant patients limited the conclusions. Peak levels of circulating GvH clones were associated with declines in HvG clones early after transplant. GvH clones were found in recipient bone marrow, and some of the GvH clones appeared earlier in ileal mucosa or blood, which is consistent with an intestinal mucosal origin.

Between the V and J ends, shortened by 0 bases and 7 bases respectively, the junction contains 9 bases. The CDR3 goes from the cysteine to the phenylalanine over 13 residues. This entry keeps only the CDR3 DNA: 39 bases, framed from base 1. Sequences MNHNS (CDR1) and SASEGT (CDR2) are obtained from the germline V gene. To isolate intraepithelial and lamina propria lymphocytes from graft specimens, dithiothreitol, EDTA incubations and collagenase D digestion were used. Serial intestinal graft biopsy specimens collected up to 600 days after transplant underwent bulk TCR-beta sequencing. Libraries were built with the immunoSEQ multiplex PCR assay. For most patients, high-throughput TCR-beta CDR3 sequencing of genomic DNA was performed by Adaptive Biotechnologies. The source study handled its data this way. TCR sequencing data for around 19 patients were retrieved from Adaptive's ImmunoSEQ software; a few other patients were processed with MiXCR and VDJtools. CDR3 nucleotide sequences shared by donor and recipient were removed because the origin of these sequences could not be assigned. To count as alloreactive, a clone needed at least 2-fold expansion over unstimulated cells and a minimum CFSE-low frequency of 0.002% (template counts) or 0.001% (read counts). Mappable clones were those detected in sequenced pre-transplant spleen, lymph node, or MLR CFSE-low populations of the donor or recipient. The cumulative frequency of alloreactive clones was calculated as a percentage of all sequences, weighted by copy number. The source is immuneACCESS, and TCRdb retained only in-frame sequences with V and J called. Part of the clones is not carried over; for the studies checked, unresolved V genes explain less than half of this, and the remainder is unexplained. The DNA was the basis for D and trimming; V, J and clone size are from that table. The sample table lists 15,000 to 19,000 clones, around 74% of them with a count of one. Approximately 3.5% of the sample rests with the top ten.

Sequenced material: ileum tissue, taken 14 days after transplant. The chain is encoded by TRBV6-1 joined to TRBJ2-5; 5 matching bases give a weak D call of TRBD2. The sequence came from a human patient who received an intestinal transplant, so some T cells may come from the graft donor. The DNA sequence is as follows: TGTGCCAGCAGTGAAGCTGAGGGAGTGACCCAGTACTTC. It codes for CASSEAEGVTQYF.